A single T cell receptor beta chain is shown here with its context. Its antigen is as yet unknown. This sample is drawn from a study of cytomegalovirus exposure and HLA in healthy donors. With 60 Vbeta and 13 Jbeta primers, the PCR was carried out. The repertoire was sequenced with immunoSEQ multiplex PCR; TCRdb's copy has only in-frame clones and lacks some. Of 190,000 or so clones in the sample, 79% were seen once. Germline CDR1 reads SEHNR; CDR2 reads FQNEAQ (reference sequence). This CDR3 has 16 amino acids. Deletions cut 5 bases from V and 2 bases from J, with 18 bases between. Broader study findings: What a later analysis reportedly showed was that an Asian-associated ancestry cluster had fewer N-insertions than the approximately 700-donor mean. The productive fraction for most TCR beta V segments was about 87% or about 30% in an earlier analysis. When the data were analyzed later, several of the most significant clusters appeared to be linked to common viral pathogens. Cytomegalovirus association was listed for approximately 160 TCR beta chains.

The sample taken for sequencing was PBMCs. The source of this sequence is a male donor in good health and CMV-seropositive. The chain combines TRBV7-9 with TRBJ1-1; D is ambiguous. The CDR3, as DNA: TGTGCCAGCAGCGACACATATAAGACATTTAACACTGAAGCTTTCTTT. Translated: CASSDTYKTFNTEAFF.